The present entry profiles one TCR beta chain with its context. This table comes from immunoSEQ multiplex PCR, and its TCRdb copy is limited to in-frame clones, with some not included. In the table there are approximately 50,000 clones, 60% to 80% of which are singletons. These data originate in a study of blood T cell repertoires in COVID-19. V lost 3 bases, J lost 1 base, and 15 bases lay in between. The CDR3 runs to 16 residues. CDR1 and CDR2 (germline): LNHDA, SQIVND (reference sequence). The clonotype originates from a woman aged 50 to 60 with acute COVID-19. The sequencing sample was made of PBMCs or T cells enriched from blood (not recorded which). V gene TRBV19 combines with J gene TRBJ1-1; D unclear. CDR3 coding DNA: TGTGCCAGTAGTATCGTTGTGTTAGGCGGGAACACTGAAGCTTTCTTT. Protein product: CASSIVVLGGNTEAFF.